One and the same sample provided the 11 T cell receptor beta chains below, sequenced in a study of cytomegalovirus exposure and HLA in healthy donors. It was with 60 Vbeta and 13 Jbeta primers that the PCR ran. Some clones are missing from TCRdb's copy, which holds only in-frame ones; the method was immunoSEQ multiplex PCR. The data hold some 170,000 clones, with approximately 80% observed a single time. The sequenced sample was PBMCs. These receptors all stem from a woman aged 18-29 years in good health and CMV-seropositive.

V is TRBV5-4 and J is TRBJ2-1; a weak D match, TRBD2 (6 bases). The germline CDR1 and CDR2 sequences are SGHNT and YYREEE (reference sequence). V was shortened by 3 bases and J by 2 bases, with 21 bases between the two germline ends. The CDR3 totals 18 residues. The CDR3 nucleotides are TGTGCCAGCAGCTCCAGCGGGCCTAGGCTGAGTACCTACAATGAGCAGTTCTTC. Translating gives CASSSSGPRLSTYNEQFF. Based on the CDR3 plus reference TRBV5-4 and TRBJ2-1, the full variable domain is ETGVTQSPTHLIKTRGQQVTLRCSSQSGHNTVSWYQQALGQGPQFIFQYYREEENGRGNFPPRFSGLQFPNYSSELNVNALELDDSALYLCASSSSGPRLSTYNEQFFGPGTRLTVL.

The table lists this clone with a count of one. V is TRBV27 and J is TRBJ1-4; D unclear. The germline V and J ends were trimmed by 7 bases and 0 bases, with 15 bases remaining between them. Germline V gives CDR1 MNHEY, CDR2 SMNVEV (reference sequence). There are 16 residues in the CDR3. The CDR3 sequence is CASTAFLTATNEKLFF. DNA of the CDR3: TGTGCCAGCACCGCCTTTTTAACTGCAACTAATGAAAAACTGTTTTTT.

V usage is TRBV2 and J usage is TRBJ2-5; 8 nucleotides agree with TRBD1. Looked up from germline, CDR1 is SNHLY and CDR2 is FYNNEI. The CDR3 has 14 amino acids. V trimming: 3 bases; J trimming: 7 bases; junction bases outside the gene matches: 7. CDR3 loop: CASSERTGIGTQYF. The CDR3 nucleotides read TGTGCCAGCAGTGAGAGGACAGGGATCGGGACCCAGTACTTC.

The rearrangement uses TRBV2 and TRBJ1-5; D is possibly TRBD1 (5 bases). The V gene's germline CDR1 is SNHLY and CDR2 FYNNEI. The ends were cut back, 6 bases at V and 0 bases at J, with 18 bases in the middle. The CDR3 loop spans 17 amino acids. The CDR3 sequence: CASSDFREVFSNQPQHF. The CDR3 DNA follows: TGTGCCAGCAGCGATTTCAGGGAGGTGTTTAGCAATCAGCCCCAGCATTTT.

The chain has TRBV4-3 and TRBJ2-1; D is undetermined. V was pared by 5 bases and J by 4 bases, with 15 bases between. The CDR3 contains 15 residues. CDR1 LGHNA and CDR2 YSLEER come from the germline V gene. The CDR3: CASSASTLGYNEQFF. The CDR3 DNA reads as TGCGCCAGCAGCGCCAGTACACTCGGGTACAATGAGCAGTTCTTC.

This chain joins TRBV9 and TRBJ2-3; a weak D match, TRBD2 (5 bases). Germline V lookup: CDR1 SGDLS, CDR2 YYNGEE. CDR3 length: 15 amino acids. The ends were cut back, 3 bases at V and 2 bases at J, with 13 bases in the middle. CDR3 protein: CASSAGVRYTDTQYF. DNA of the CDR3: TGTGCCAGCAGCGCCGGGGTACGGTACACAGATACGCAGTATTTT.

The rearrangement uses TRBV28 and TRBJ2-7, with a possible D match to TRBD2 (7 bases). Germline V gene lookup returns CDR1 MDHEN and CDR2 SYDVKM. The CDR3 is 16 amino acids. The ends were cut back, 6 bases at V and 7 bases at J, with 25 bases in the middle. CDR3: CASSPIGGGGRIEQYF. DNA for the CDR3: TGTGCCAGCAGCCCCATCGGGGGCGGGGGTAGAATTGAGCAGTACTTC.

The chain has TRBV5-1 and TRBJ1-4, with 8 bases lining up with TRBD1. Germline V gives CDR1 SGHRS, CDR2 YFSETQ. This CDR3 contains 19 residues. V trimming: 0 bases; J trimming: 2 bases; junction bases outside the gene matches: 12. The CDR3 DNA is TGCGCCAGCAGCTTGGACCTTTTCTCTTCAGGGGGCACTAATGAAAAACTGTTTTTT. Protein sequence: CASSLDLFSSGGTNEKLFF.

The rearrangement uses TRBV7-9 and TRBJ2-2, with TRBD2 identical over 13 bases. Trimming cost V 3 bases and J 5 bases; bases outside gene matches: 6. The CDR3 runs 17 residues. CDR1 and CDR2 (germline): SEHNR, FQNEAQ (reference sequence). CDR3 bases: TGTGCCAGCAGCTTCAGGACTAGCGGGGGCCCAACCGGGGAGCTGTTTTTT. Its translation: CASSFRTSGGPTGELFF.

This clone was observed a few times. V is TRBV27 and J is TRBJ1-6; the match to TRBD1 covers 7 bases. J lost 7 bases, V lost 2 bases, and 8 bases had no gene match. Germline values: CDR1 MNHEY, CDR2 SMNVEV (reference sequence). The CDR3 runs to 16 residues. Written as DNA, the CDR3 is TGTGCCAGCAGTTTAGGAGAGGGGGCGAGGAATTCACCCCTCCACTTT. Encoded protein: CASSLGEGARNSPLHF.

The rearrangement links TRBV19 to TRBJ1-3; TRBD1 is a possible D gene (6 bases). Trimming removed 5 bases at V and 0 bases at J, with 11 bases between. Per germline, CDR1 LNHDA and CDR2 SQIVND (reference sequence). The CDR3 is made up of 15 amino acids. The DNA for the CDR3 is TGTGCCAGTAGTGAAATCAGGGGCTCTGGAAACACCATATATTTT. Protein product: CASSEIRGSGNTIYF.